This TCR beta chain emerged from a study of blood T cell repertoires in COVID-19 (dated by TCRdb to about 2020). With regard to the full study: Collaborator samples came from the United States, Italy and Spain and covered acute and convalescent phases of COVID-19. The material from the prospective study consisted of cDNA or gDNA derived from T cells, B-cell-depleted T cells, or PBMCs. Deeply sampled blood TCRbeta repertoires from subjects exposed to, actively infected with, or recovered from COVID-19 were included in the dataset. The repertoires were released in a freely available public database meant as a resource for research on the immune response to SARS-CoV-2. Samples were obtained from the ongoing ImmuneRACE study (first 160 participants) and from 1,200 or so subjects provided by 6 global collaborators. Nearly every sample came with metadata listing a de-identified subject ID, COVID-19 status, age in years and sex. Where HLA class I and class II types were available, the types were taken from metadata supplied by the sample provider, not from assay-based typing. The investigation overall reported the following: The amount of clinical and demographic metadata varied by source and participant and was provided uncurated.

Whole blood was collected in K2EDTA tubes by collaborating institutions according to the institutions' own protocols. For TCRbeta analysis, collaborator samples were shipped as frozen whole blood, as isolated PBMCs, or as DNA extracted from either sample type. TCRbeta CDR3 regions were amplified from genomic DNA using the immunoSEQ Assay, a bias-controlled multiplex PCR. Processing in the source paper ran as follows. Nucleated cell counts per sample were estimated from amplification of reference gene primers within the assay. To quantify the absolute abundance of each unique TCRbeta CDR3 rearrangement, sequence reads were collapsed and filtered. For each sample, productive Simpson clonality was calculated as the square root of Simpson's diversity index over productive rearrangements. The table was pulled from immuneACCESS by TCRdb, which kept in-frame rearrangements only. Such tables lose some clones; where checked, under half of the loss comes from unresolved V genes, and the rest has no known cause. V and J calls plus clone size are reproduced from that table; the DNA served to infer D and trimming. The sample has about 250,000 clones on record, approximately 79% of them singletons. Together, the top ten hold approximately 4% of the sample.

Deletion took 5 bases off V and 9 bases off J, with a span of 21 bases between the germline ends. Sequences SGHDT (CDR1) and YYEEEE (CDR2) are obtained from the germline V gene. The CDR3 contains 15 residues, cysteine and phenylalanine counted. CDR3 DNA is the only sequence kept; it has 45 bases, read in frame from the first base. Remarks on this clone: The specificity of this receptor is unknown. One base away there is no much larger clone; base qualities are not given.

The sequenced material came from peripheral blood. The sequence was collected from a woman aged 40 to 49 with active or convalescent COVID-19. Recombination connected TRBV5-6 to TRBJ2-1; a tentative D match to TRBD2 spans 6 bases. The CDR3 here reads CASSWSSAFLREQFF. The DNA is as follows: TGTGCCAGCAGTTGGTCTAGCGCATTCCTTCGTGAGCAGTTCTTC.